This TCR beta chain was sequenced during a study of T-cell reconstitution after alpha-beta-depleted transplantation in children. Study conclusions and caveats: A year post-transplant, T-cell counts and diversity derived mostly from newly produced T cells. Day-60 TCRbeta diversity that was high in some patients was derived from surviving recipient T cells and thymic progenitors. Two months or so post-transplant, alpha-beta T cells reportedly derived from several hundred expanded graft clones.

Preparing the TCRbeta library involved the use of unique molecular identifiers. MiXCR, run by TCRdb on the PCR reads, gives a single entry per CDR3 protein. The table records 550,000 to 600,000 distinct CDR3 sequences, approximately 22% of them present only once. As for this clonotype: What it binds is not known.

The CDR3 extends over 15 amino acids. Per the germline V gene, CDR1 is LNHDA and CDR2 is SQIVND (reference sequence). V shed 5 bases and J 4 bases; nucleotides not matched to a gene: 7. The chain has TRBV19 and TRBJ1-1, with TRBD1 identical over 10 bases. The sequence was obtained from a boy in the first two years of life who had a stem cell transplant for acute myeloid leukemia, so the T cells may come from the graft donor. Material: PBMCs, mostly from graft donor cells, obtained 360 days after TCRalphabeta/CD19-depleted stem cell transplant. This CDR3 reads CASSPHRDRGTEAFF. In DNA form, the CDR3 reads TGTGCCAGTAGTCCCCACCGGGACAGGGGCACTGAAGCTTTCTTT.